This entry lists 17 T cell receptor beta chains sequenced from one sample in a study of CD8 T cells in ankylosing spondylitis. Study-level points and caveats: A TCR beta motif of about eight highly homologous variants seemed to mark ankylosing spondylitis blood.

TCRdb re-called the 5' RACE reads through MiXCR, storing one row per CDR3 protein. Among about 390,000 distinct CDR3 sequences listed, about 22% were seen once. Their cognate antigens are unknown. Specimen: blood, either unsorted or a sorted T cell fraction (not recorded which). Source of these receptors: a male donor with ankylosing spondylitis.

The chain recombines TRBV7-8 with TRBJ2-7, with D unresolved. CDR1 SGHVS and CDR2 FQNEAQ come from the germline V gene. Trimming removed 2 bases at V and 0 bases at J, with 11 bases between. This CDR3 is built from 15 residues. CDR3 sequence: CASSLTPTDSYEQYF. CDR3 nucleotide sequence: TGTGCCAGCAGCTTAACTCCCACAGACTCCTACGAGCAGTACTTC.

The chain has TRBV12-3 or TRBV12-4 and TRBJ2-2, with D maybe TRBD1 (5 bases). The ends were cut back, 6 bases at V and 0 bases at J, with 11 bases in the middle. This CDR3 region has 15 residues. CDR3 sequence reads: CASRSGMTNTGELFF. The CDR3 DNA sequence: TGTGCCAGCAGGTCAGGGATGACGAACACCGGGGAGCTGTTTTTT.

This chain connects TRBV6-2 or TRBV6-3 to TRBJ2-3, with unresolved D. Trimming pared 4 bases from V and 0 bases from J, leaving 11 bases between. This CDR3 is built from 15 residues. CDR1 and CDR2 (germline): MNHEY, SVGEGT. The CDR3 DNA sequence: TGTGCCAGCAGTTCTCTCAGAACTAGCACAGATACGCAGTATTTT. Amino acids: CASSSLRTSTDTQYF.

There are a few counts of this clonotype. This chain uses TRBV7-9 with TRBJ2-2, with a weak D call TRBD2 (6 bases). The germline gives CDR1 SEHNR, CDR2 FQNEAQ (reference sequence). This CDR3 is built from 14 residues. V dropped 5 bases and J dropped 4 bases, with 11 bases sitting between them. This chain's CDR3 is CASSPIAATGELFF. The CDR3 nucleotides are TGTGCCAGCAGCCCAATAGCGGCCACCGGGGAGCTGTTTTTT. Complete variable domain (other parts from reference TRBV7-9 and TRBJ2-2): DTGVSQNPRHKITKRGQNVTFRCDPISEHNRLYWYRQTLGQGPEFLTYFQNEAQLEKSRLLSDRFSAERPKGSFSTLEIQRTEQGDSAMYLCASSPIAATGELFFGEGSRLTVL.

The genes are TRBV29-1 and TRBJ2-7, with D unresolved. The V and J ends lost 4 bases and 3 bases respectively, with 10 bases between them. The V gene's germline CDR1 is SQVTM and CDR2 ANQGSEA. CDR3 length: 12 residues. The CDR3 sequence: CSVAGSHYEQYF. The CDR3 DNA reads TGCAGCGTTGCTGGGTCCCACTACGAGCAGTACTTC.

CDR3 region: CASTDLLSNQPQHF. The DNA for the CDR3 is TGTGCCAGCACTGACTTACTTAGCAATCAGCCCCAGCATTTT. This rearrangement joins TRBV6-1 to TRBJ1-5; the D is unclear. The germline CDR1 and CDR2 sequences are MNHNS and SASEGT. Trimming left V 7 bases short and J 0 bases short, with 10 bases between. This CDR3 is built from 14 residues.

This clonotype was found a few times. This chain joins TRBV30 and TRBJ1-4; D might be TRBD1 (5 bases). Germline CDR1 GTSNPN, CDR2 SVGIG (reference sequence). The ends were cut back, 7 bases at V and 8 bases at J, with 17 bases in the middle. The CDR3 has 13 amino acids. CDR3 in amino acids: CALQGLSGEKLFF. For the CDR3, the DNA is TGTGCCTTGCAGGGTCTGTCGGGAGAAAAACTGTTTTTT. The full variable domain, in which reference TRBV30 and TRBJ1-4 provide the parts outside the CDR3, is SQTIHQWPATLVQPVGSPLSLECTVEGTSNPNLYWYRQAAGRGLQLLFYSVGIGQISSEVPQNLSASRPQDRQFILSSKKLLLSDSGFYLCALQGLSGEKLFFGSGTQLSVL.

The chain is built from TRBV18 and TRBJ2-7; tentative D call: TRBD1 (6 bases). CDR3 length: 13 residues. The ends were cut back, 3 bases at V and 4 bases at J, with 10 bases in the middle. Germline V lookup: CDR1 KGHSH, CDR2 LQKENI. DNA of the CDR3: TGTGCCAGCTCACCGCCCGGACAGTACGAGCAGTACTTC. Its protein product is CASSPPGQYEQYF.

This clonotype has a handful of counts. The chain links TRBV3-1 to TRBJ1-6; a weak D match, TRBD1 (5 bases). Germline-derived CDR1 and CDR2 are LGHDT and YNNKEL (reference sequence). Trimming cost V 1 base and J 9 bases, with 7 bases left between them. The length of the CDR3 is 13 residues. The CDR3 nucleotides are TGTGCCAGCAGCCAAGTAAGGGGTTCACCCCTCCACTTT. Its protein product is CASSQVRGSPLHF.

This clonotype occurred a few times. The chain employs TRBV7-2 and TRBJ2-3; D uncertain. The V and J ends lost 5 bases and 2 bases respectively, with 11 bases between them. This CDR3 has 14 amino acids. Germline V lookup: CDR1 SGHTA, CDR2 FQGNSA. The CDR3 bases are TGTGCCAGCAGCCGACGAGCCCACACAGATACGCAGTATTTT. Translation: CASSRRAHTDTQYF. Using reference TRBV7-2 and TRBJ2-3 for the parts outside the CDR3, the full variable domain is GAGVSQSPSNKVTEKGKDVELRCDPISGHTALYWYRQSLGQGLEFLIYFQGNSAPDKSGLPSDRFSAERTGGSVSTLTIQRTQQEDSAVYLCASSRRAHTDTQYFGPGTRLTVL.

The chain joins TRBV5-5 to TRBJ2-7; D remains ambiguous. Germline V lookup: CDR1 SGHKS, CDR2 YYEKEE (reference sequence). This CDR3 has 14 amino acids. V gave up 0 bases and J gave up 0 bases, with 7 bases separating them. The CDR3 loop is CASSLASASYEQYF. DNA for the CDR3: TGTGCCAGCAGCTTGGCGTCAGCCTCCTACGAGCAGTACTTC.

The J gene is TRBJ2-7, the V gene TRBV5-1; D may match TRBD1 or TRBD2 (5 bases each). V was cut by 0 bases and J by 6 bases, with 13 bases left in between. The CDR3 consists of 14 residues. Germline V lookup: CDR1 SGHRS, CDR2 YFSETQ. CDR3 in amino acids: CASSLGGTEREQYF. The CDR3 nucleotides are TGCGCCAGCAGCTTGGGGGGGACGGAACGCGAGCAGTACTTC.

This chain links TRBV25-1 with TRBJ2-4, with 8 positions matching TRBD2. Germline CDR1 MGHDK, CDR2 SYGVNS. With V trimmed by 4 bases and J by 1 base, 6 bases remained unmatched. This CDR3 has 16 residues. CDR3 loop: CASSATSVMAKNIQYF. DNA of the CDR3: TGTGCCAGCAGTGCGACTAGCGTGATGGCCAAAAACATTCAGTACTTC.

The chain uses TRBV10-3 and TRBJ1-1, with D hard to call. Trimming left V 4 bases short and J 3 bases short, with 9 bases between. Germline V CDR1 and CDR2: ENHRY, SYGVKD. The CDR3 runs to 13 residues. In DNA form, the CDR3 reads TGTGCCATCAGTGCCGCCTCGGACACTGAAGCTTTCTTT. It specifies CAISAASDTEAFF.

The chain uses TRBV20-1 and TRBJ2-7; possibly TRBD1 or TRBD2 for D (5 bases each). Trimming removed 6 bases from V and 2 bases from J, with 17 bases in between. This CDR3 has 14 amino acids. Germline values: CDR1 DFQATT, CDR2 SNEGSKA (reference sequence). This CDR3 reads CSAQPRDPAYEQYF. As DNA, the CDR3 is TGCAGTGCCCAGCCCCGGGACCCAGCCTACGAGCAGTACTTC.

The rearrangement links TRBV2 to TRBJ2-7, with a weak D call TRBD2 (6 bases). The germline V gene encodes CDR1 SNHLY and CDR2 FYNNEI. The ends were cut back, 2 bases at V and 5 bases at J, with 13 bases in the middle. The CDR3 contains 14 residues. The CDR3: CASSELRGVHEQYF. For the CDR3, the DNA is TGTGCCAGCAGTGAATTGCGGGGCGTCCACGAGCAGTACTTC.

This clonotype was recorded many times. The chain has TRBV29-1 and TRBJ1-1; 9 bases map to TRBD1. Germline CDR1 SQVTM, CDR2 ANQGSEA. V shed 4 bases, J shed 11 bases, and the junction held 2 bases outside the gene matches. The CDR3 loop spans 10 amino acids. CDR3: CSVGTGVAFF. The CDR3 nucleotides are TGCAGCGTTGGGACAGGGGTGGCTTTCTTT. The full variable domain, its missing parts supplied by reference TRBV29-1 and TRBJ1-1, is SAVISQKPSRDICQRGTSLTIQCQVDSQVTMMFWYRQQPGQSLTLIATANQGSEATYESGFVIDKFPISRPNLTFSTLTVSNMSPEDSSIYLCSVGTGVAFFGQGTRLTVV.